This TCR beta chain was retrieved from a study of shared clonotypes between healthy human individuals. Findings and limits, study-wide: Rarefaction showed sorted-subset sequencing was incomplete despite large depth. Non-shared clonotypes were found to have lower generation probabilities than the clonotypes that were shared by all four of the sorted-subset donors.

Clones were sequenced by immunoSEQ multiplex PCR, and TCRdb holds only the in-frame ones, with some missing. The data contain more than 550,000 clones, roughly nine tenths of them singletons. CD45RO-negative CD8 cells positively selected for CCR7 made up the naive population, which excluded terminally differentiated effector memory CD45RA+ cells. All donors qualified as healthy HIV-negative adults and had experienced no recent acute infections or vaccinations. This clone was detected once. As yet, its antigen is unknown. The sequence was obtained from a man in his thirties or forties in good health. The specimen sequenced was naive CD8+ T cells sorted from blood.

The CDR3 protein is CASSQGGPDTQYF. For the CDR3, the DNA is TGTGCCAGCAGCCAGGGGGGTCCAGATACGCAGTATTTT. The V and J genes are TRBV7-9 and TRBJ2-3, with D perhaps TRBD1 (7 bases). CDR1 and CDR2 (germline): SEHNR, FQNEAQ (reference sequence). The V end lost 5 bases, the J end lost 4 bases, and 10 bases lay between the germline ends. This CDR3 spans 13 amino acids.